This is a list of T cell receptor beta chains from one sample in a study of T cell responses to AZD1222 COVID-19 vaccine. Method: immunoSEQ multiplex PCR; TCRdb's copy keeps in-frame clones and lacks some. This table has about 110,000 clones, about nine tenths appearing once. The sequences come from peripheral blood, collected 28 days after the second AZD1222 dose. The receptors derive from an adult who received the AZD1222 COVID-19 vaccine. Each CDR3 is given with its conserved first and last residue. Only part of the rows carry a size: once, few, many, or a class if the clone is expanded.

abundance: few
v_gene: TRBV4-2
j_gene: TRBJ1-5
CDR3aa: CASSQAGQSNQPQHF

abundance: NA
v_gene: TRBV6-1
j_gene: TRBJ1-2
CDR3aa: CASSEVPQGVRGYTF

abundance: NA
v_gene: TRBV7-8
j_gene: TRBJ2-3
CDR3aa: CASSLGRQPLSTDTQYF

abundance: NA
v_gene: TRBV7-8
j_gene: TRBJ2-5
CDR3aa: CASSLQYRGGGETQYF

abundance: NA
v_gene: TRBV7-3
j_gene: TRBJ2-1
CDR3aa: CASSQAGFGGNEQFF

abundance: NA
v_gene: TRBV7-3
j_gene: TRBJ2-7
CDR3aa: CASSSLERYEQYF

abundance: NA
v_gene: TRBV7-9
j_gene: TRBJ2-1
CDR3aa: CASLGIGEQFF

abundance: NA
v_gene: TRBV7-9
j_gene: TRBJ2-7
CDR3aa: CASSLAIRLTGLQRGEQYF

abundance: NA
v_gene: TRBV6-2/TRBV6-3
j_gene: TRBJ2-7
CDR3aa: CASSSKGWAAYEQYF

abundance: NA
v_gene: TRBV9
j_gene: TRBJ1-4
CDR3aa: CASSPAPQVGEKLFF

abundance: NA
v_gene: TRBV20-1
j_gene: TRBJ2-2
CDR3aa: CSASGLPRSTGELFF

abundance: NA
v_gene: TRBV4-3
j_gene: TRBJ2-7
CDR3aa: CASSQGTGGPYEQYF

abundance: NA
v_gene: TRBV7-6
j_gene: TRBJ1-4
CDR3aa: CASSGFLNEKLFF

abundance: NA
v_gene: TRBV7-8
j_gene: TRBJ1-6
CDR3aa: CASRLEGDSPLHF